These 8 T cell receptor beta chains were all obtained from the same sample, sequenced in a study of cytomegalovirus exposure and HLA in healthy donors. PCR primers comprised 60 Vbeta and 13 Jbeta primers. Sequenced by immunoSEQ multiplex PCR; TCRdb stores in-frame clones only, minus some. The sample includes fewer than 180,000 clones, about three fifths seen only once; the top ten take roughly 6.8%. Sequenced sample: PBMCs. The receptors here all came from a woman in her sixties in good health and CMV-seropositive.

J is TRBJ1-5 and V is TRBV2; D gene ambiguous. Between the trimmed V and J ends, which lost 4 bases and 9 bases, there was a span of 19 bases. Germline V gene sequence: CDR1 SNHLY, CDR2 FYNNEI. This CDR3 is built from 15 residues. The CDR3 DNA reads TGTGCCAGCAGTGGGTATAGCTCGGCGGAGTCGCCCCAGCATTTT. This translates into CASSGYSSAESPQHF.

In this sample, this clone turned up a few times. The chain employs TRBV5-1 and TRBJ2-2; 8 bases map to TRBD1. The J segment lost 7 bases and the V segment lost 2 bases, leaving 7 bases of the junction unmatched. This CDR3 region has 15 residues. In germline, CDR1 is SGHRS, CDR2 YFSETQ. For the CDR3, the DNA is TGCGCCAGCAGCTTTGGACAGGGTGGTAGCGGGGAGCTGTTTTTT. Translating gives CASSFGQGGSGELFF.

This clone was seen more than once but under ten times. The chain recombines TRBV4-3 with TRBJ2-2; D might be TRBD1 (5 bases). Germline V gene data show CDR1 as LGHNA and CDR2 as YSLEER. Trimming removed 0 bases from V and 1 base from J, with 9 bases in between. The CDR3 sequence is 16 residues long. CDR3 region: CASSQDLTGNTGELFF. As DNA, the CDR3 is TGCGCCAGCAGCCAAGATTTAACAGGGAACACCGGGGAGCTGTTTTTT.

This clone was observed a single time. This rearrangement joins TRBV7-8 to TRBJ2-3; no clear D gene. This CDR3 has 13 amino acids. Trimming shortened V by 1 base and J by 4 bases, and 6 bases separated the two germline ends. Germline CDR1 reads SGHVS; CDR2 reads FQNEAQ. CDR3 residues: CASSLGGSDTQYF. The CDR3 DNA reads TGTGCCAGCAGCTTAGGCGGTTCAGATACGCAGTATTTT.

The chain uses TRBV7-2 and TRBJ1-3; D remains unclear. The V gene's germline CDR1 is SGHTA and CDR2 FQGNSA. The V end was cut by 6 bases, the J end by 2 bases, with 8 bases between. CDR3 length: 13 amino acids. Here the CDR3 DNA reads TGTGCCAGCAGTTTCACAGCTGGAAACACCATATATTTT. Translating gives CASSFTAGNTIYF.

J is TRBJ2-1 and V is TRBV23-1; D call uncertain. TRBV23-1 is an ORF for which the function is uncertain. Trimming took 4 bases from V and 5 from J, leaving 3 bases between them. CDR3 length: 11 residues. CDR3 coding DNA: TGCGCCAGCAGTCGAGACAATGAGCAGTTCTTC. Encoded protein: CASSRDNEQFF.

The count of this clone is one. CDR3 amino acids: CASSPSTGMNTEAFF. For the CDR3, the DNA is TGTGCCAGCAGTCCGTCGACAGGGATGAACACTGAAGCTTTCTTT. This sequence joins TRBV27 and TRBJ1-1; 7 bases line up with TRBD1. The V and J ends lost 5 bases and 0 bases, in that order; junction bases with no gene match: 6. CDR1 and CDR2 from the germline V gene are MNHEY and SMNVEV (reference sequence). The CDR3 is 15 amino acids.

This clone is a singleton in its sample. This chain links TRBV28 with TRBJ1-2, with D possibly being TRBD1 (6 bases). V shed 1 base and J shed 0 bases, with 9 bases lying between them. CDR1 MDHEN and CDR2 SYDVKM come from the germline V gene. This CDR3 has 15 amino acids. DNA of the CDR3: TGTGCCAGCAGTTTATACAGGGCAACTAACTATGGCTACACCTTC. As protein: CASSLYRATNYGYTF.